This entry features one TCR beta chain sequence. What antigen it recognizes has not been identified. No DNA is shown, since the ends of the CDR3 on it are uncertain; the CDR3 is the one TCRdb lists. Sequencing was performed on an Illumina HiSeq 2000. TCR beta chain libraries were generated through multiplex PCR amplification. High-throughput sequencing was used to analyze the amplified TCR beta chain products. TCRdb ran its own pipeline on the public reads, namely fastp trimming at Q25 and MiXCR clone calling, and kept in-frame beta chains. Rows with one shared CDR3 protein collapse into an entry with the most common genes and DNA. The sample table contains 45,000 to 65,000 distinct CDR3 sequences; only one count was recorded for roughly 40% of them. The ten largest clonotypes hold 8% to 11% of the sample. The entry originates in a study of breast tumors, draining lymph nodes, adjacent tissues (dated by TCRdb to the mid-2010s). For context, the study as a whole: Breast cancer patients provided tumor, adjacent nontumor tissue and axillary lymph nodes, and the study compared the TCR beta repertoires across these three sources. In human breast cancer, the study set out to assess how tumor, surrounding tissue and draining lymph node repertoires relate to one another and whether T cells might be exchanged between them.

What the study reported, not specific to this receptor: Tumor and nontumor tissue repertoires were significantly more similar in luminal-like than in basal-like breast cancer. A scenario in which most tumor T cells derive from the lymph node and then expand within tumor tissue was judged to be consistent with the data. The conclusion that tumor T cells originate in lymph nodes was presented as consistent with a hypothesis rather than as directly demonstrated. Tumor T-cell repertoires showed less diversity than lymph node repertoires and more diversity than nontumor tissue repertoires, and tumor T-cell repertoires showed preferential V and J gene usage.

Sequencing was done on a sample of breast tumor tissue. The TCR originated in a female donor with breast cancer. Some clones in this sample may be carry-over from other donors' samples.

The CDR3 protein: CASSLIAYNEQFFGGRTGNTIYF. This chain is built from TRBV7-6 and TRBJ1-3; the table's D gene call, TRBD1, was not cross checked with the DNA. CDR1 and CDR2 are read off the germline V gene as SGHVS and FNYEAQ. The CDR3 starts with the cysteine, ends with the phenylalanine, and has 23 residues.